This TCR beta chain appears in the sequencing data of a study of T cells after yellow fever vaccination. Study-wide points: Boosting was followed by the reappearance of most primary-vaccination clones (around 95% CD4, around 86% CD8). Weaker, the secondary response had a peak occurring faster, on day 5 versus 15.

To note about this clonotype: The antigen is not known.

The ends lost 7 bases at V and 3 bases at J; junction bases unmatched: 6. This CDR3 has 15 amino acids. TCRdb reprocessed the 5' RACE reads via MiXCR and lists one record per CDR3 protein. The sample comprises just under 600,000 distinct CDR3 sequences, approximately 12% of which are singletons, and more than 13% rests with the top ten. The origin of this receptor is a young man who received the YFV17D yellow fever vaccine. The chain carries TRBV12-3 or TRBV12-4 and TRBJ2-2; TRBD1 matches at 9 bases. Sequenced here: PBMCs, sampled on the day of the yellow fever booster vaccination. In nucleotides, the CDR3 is TGTGCCAGCATCGGGACAGGGCGTCACACCGGGGAGCTGTTTTTT. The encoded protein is CASIGTGRHTGELFF.